This T cell receptor beta chain appears in the sequencing data of a study of blood T cell repertoires in COVID-19. For the study at large: The United States, Italy and Spain provided the acute and convalescent COVID-19 samples.

J gave up 5 bases and V 2 bases, and 3 bases lay outside the gene matches. The CDR3 is 14 residues long. Looked up from germline, CDR1 is SGHNT and CDR2 is YENEEA. TCRdb keeps only in-frame clones here, not all; method: immunoSEQ multiplex PCR. Found here are some 240,000 clones, approximately 80% of them singletons; the top ten hold roughly 8.7%. Sequencing was performed on peripheral blood. This sequence originates from a man aged 45-60 years with active or convalescent COVID-19. V is TRBV11-3 and J is TRBJ2-1; 7 bases map to TRBD1. CDR3 in amino acids: CASSLSGQNNEQFF. CDR3 bases: TGTGCCAGCAGCTTATCGGGACAGAACAATGAGCAGTTCTTC. Supplemented by reference TRBV11-3 and TRBJ2-1, the full variable domain reads EAGVVQSPRYKIIEKKQPVAFWCNPISGHNTLYWYLQNLGQGPELLIRYENEEAVDDSQLPKDRFSAERLKGVDSTLKIQPAELGDSAVYLCASSLSGQNNEQFFGPGTRLTVL.